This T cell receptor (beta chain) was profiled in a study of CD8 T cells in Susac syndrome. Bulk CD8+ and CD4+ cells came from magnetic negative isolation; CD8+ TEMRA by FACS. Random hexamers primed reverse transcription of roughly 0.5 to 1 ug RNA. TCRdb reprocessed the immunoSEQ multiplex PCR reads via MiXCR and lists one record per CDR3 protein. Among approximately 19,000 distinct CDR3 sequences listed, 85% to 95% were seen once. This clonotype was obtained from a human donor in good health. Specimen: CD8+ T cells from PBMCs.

The CDR3 DNA follows: TGCAGTGCTAGAGATTACGGGCGGGAGGGAACAGATACGCAGTATTTT. Its protein is CSARDYGREGTDTQYF. This chain links TRBV20-1 with TRBJ2-3; 9 bases align to TRBD2. The V segment lost 0 bases and the J segment 3 bases; nucleotides outside the gene matches: 7. The CDR3 is made up of 16 amino acids. CDR1 and CDR2 from the germline V gene are DFQATT and SNEGSKA (reference sequence).